The 26 T cell receptor beta chains below come from one sample, sequenced in a study of OX40 agonist ivuxolimab in advanced cancers. TCRdb's copy holds only in-frame clones and misses some; the assay was immunoSEQ multiplex PCR. The sample yields about 38,000 clones, about nine tenths seen once. The sample here was CD4+ or CD8+ T cells sorted from blood, taken in a trial of the OX40 agonist ivuxolimab. These receptors all stem from an adult with an advanced solid tumor such as melanoma, head and neck, liver or kidney cancer.

The rearrangement joins TRBV2 to TRBJ2-2; 13 bases are shared with TRBD2. The CDR3 is 17 residues long. Trimming cost V 2 bases and J 6 bases; bases outside gene matches: 6. Looked up from germline, CDR1 is SNHLY and CDR2 is FYNNEI. The CDR3, as DNA: TGTGCCAGCAGTGAATTTCGGACTAGCGGGGGAGCCGGGGAGCTGTTTTTT. As protein: CASSEFRTSGGAGELFF.

This clone was recorded a few times. The rearrangement links TRBV11-2 to TRBJ1-4; 9 bases agree with TRBD1. Per germline, CDR1 SGHAT and CDR2 FQNNGV. Germline trimming cut 5 bases from V and 7 bases from J; bases unmatched to any gene: 5. CDR3 length: 14 residues. The CDR3 protein is CASSTRQGGEKLFF. The CDR3 DNA is TGTGCCAGCAGCACCAGACAGGGGGGTGAAAAACTGTTTTTT.

The gene calls are TRBV5-1 and TRBJ1-4; D remains unclear. Germline V gives CDR1 SGHRS, CDR2 YFSETQ. The CDR3 sequence is 12 residues long. The V gene lost 0 bases and the J gene lost 8 bases, with 5 bases spanning the gap. The DNA for the CDR3 is TGCGCCAGCAGCTTGGTTGGCGAAAAACTGTTTTTT. It encodes CASSLVGEKLFF.

The chain carries TRBV6-1 and TRBJ2-7; a weak D match, TRBD2 (5 bases). V gave up 4 bases and J gave up 6 bases, with 10 bases separating them. The germline CDR1 and CDR2 sequences are MNHNS and SASEGT. CDR3 size: 12 residues. The CDR3 sequence: CASSADSREQYF. The CDR3, as DNA: TGTGCCAGCAGTGCGGACTCCCGCGAGCAGTACTTC.

The V gene is TRBV19, the J gene TRBJ1-5; D possibly corresponds to TRBD1 (5 bases). The germline gives CDR1 LNHDA, CDR2 SQIVND (reference sequence). There are 13 residues in the CDR3. V lost 7 bases and J 9 bases, leaving 16 bases between the germline ends. The CDR3 here is CASMGQTSAPQHF. CDR3 nucleotides: TGTGCCAGTATGGGGCAGACATCAGCGCCCCAGCATTTT.

The chain joins TRBV7-9 to TRBJ1-4; D is perhaps TRBD1 (5 bases). Germline CDR1 SEHNR, CDR2 FQNEAQ (reference sequence). This CDR3 region has 15 residues. The V end lost 1 base, the J end lost 8 bases, and 14 bases lay between the germline ends. The CDR3 spells CASSLETGVGEKLFF. The DNA for the CDR3 is TGTGCCAGCAGCTTAGAAACGGGGGTCGGAGAAAAACTGTTTTTT. Full variable domain (missing parts from reference TRBV7-9 and TRBJ1-4): DTGVSQNPRHKITKRGQNVTFRCDPISEHNRLYWYRQTLGQGPEFLTYFQNEAQLEKSRLLSDRFSAERPKGSFSTLEIQRTEQGDSAMYLCASSLETGVGEKLFFGSGTQLSVL.

This clone is a singleton in its sample. The rearrangement links TRBV6-6 to TRBJ2-4, with 9 bases identical to TRBD1. The V and J ends lost 3 bases and 8 bases, in that order; junction bases with no gene match: 8. The CDR3 totals 15 residues. Per the germline V gene, CDR1 is MNHNY and CDR2 is SVGAGI (reference sequence). The CDR3 sequence: CASSYTGGARDIQYF. The CDR3 DNA follows: TGTGCCAGCAGTTATACAGGGGGCGCTAGGGACATTCAGTACTTC.

The chain is built from TRBV5-1 and TRBJ1-1; D is ambiguous. V was shortened by 1 base and J by 2 bases, with 6 bases between the two germline ends. Germline values: CDR1 SGHRS, CDR2 YFSETQ. The CDR3 totals 13 residues. CDR3 sequence (DNA): TGCGCCAGCAGCTTGTTTAGTAACACTGAAGCTTTCTTT. Translation gives CASSLFSNTEAFF.

This chain joins TRBV19 and TRBJ1-6; D is unclear. The germline V gene has CDR1 LNHDA and CDR2 SQIVND (reference sequence). V lost 10 bases, J lost 0 bases, and 13 bases lay in between. This CDR3 comprises 15 residues. Written as DNA, the CDR3 is TGTGCCACCGCCCCTGGGAGCTCCTATAATTCACCCCTCCACTTT. Translation: CATAPGSSYNSPLHF.

This chain links TRBV6-5 with TRBJ2-3; 7 bases line up with TRBD2. CDR1 MNHEY and CDR2 SVGAGI come from the germline V gene. The CDR3 has 14 residues. V shed 4 bases, J shed 2 bases, and the junction held 3 bases outside the gene matches. The CDR3 reads CASSLGLDTDTQYF. The CDR3, as DNA: TGTGCCAGCAGTTTAGGACTAGACACAGATACGCAGTATTTT.

Note on this clone: At one end the junction does not follow the germline gene, possibly because of a read error. The V gene is TRBV7-7, the J gene TRBJ2-2; 10 bases are shared with TRBD1. CDR1 is SSHAT and CDR2 is FNYEAQ in the germline V gene (reference sequence). The length of the CDR3 is 15 residues. The DNA for the CDR3 is TGTGCTAGCAGCCGACAGGGGGCAGGTACCGGGGAGCTGTTTTTT. Its translation is CASSRQGAGTGELFF.

The gene calls are TRBV7-8 and TRBJ2-5; maybe TRBD2 (6 bases). The DNA matches TRBJ2-7 better at its end, which makes the J call doubtful. There are 16 residues in the CDR3. Germline lookup yields CDR1 SGHVS and CDR2 FQNEAQ. The CDR3 DNA sequence: TGTGCCAGCAGCCCCTCCATCCGGGACTCCGGCTACGAGCAGTACTTC. Amino acids: CASSPSIRDSGYEQYF.

The chain links TRBV7-9 to TRBJ2-5, with D uncertain. Trimming shortened V by 4 bases and J by 2 bases, and 11 bases separated the two germline ends. The CDR3 has 14 amino acids. Germline CDR1 reads SEHNR; CDR2 reads FQNEAQ (reference sequence). The CDR3: CASSYQLGQETQYF. CDR3 DNA: TGTGCCAGCAGCTACCAATTGGGGCAAGAGACCCAGTACTTC.

The chain recombines TRBV19 with TRBJ1-2, with TRBD1 matching over 7 bases. The CDR3 totals 13 residues. From germline, CDR1 is LNHDA and CDR2 SQIVND (reference sequence). Losses at the gene ends were 10 bases for V and 2 bases for J; bases not matched to a gene: 7. CDR3 sequence reads: CATEGTANYGYTF. DNA for the CDR3: TGTGCCACCGAAGGGACAGCAAACTATGGCTACACCTTC.

The chain joins TRBV10-3 to TRBJ1-3; D is ambiguous. The CDR3 is 16 amino acids. Trimming left V 0 bases short and J 2 bases short, with 11 bases between. In germline, CDR1 is ENHRY, CDR2 SYGVKD. The CDR3 DNA sequence: TGTGCCATCAGTGAGTCACCCAATTGGGCTGGAAACACCATATATTTT. Residues: CAISESPNWAGNTIYF.

Notes on this clone: Within the sample, other DNA sequences also encode this same CDR3. CDR3 residues: CASSRGQTYEQYF. The DNA of the CDR3 is TGTGCCAGCAGCCGTGGGCAGACCTACGAGCAGTACTTC. V and J are TRBV7-9 and TRBJ2-7; D is uncertain. The CDR3 is 13 amino acids. The V gene lost 5 bases and the J gene lost 2 bases, with 10 bases spanning the gap. Germline CDR1 and CDR2: SEHNR and FQNEAQ (reference sequence).

The chain has TRBV6-1 and TRBJ2-1; a possible D gene is TRBD2 (5 bases). This CDR3 comprises 14 residues. CDR1 and CDR2 from the germline V gene are MNHNS and SASEGT. The V gene lost 4 bases and the J gene lost 6 bases, with 13 bases spanning the gap. CDR3 DNA sequence: TGTGCCAGCAGTGGTGGACTCAATGCCAATGAGCAGTTCTTC. Protein: CASSGGLNANEQFF.

The chain links TRBV29-1 to TRBJ1-2, with 10 bases fitting TRBD1. Trimming removed 8 bases from V and 6 bases from J; junction bases left unmatched: 9. Germline values: CDR1 SQVTM, CDR2 ANQGSEA. The CDR3 consists of 13 residues. In nucleotides, the CDR3 is TGCAGCACCTGTGACAGGGGGCGGGATGGCTACACCTTC. Residues: CSTCDRGRDGYTF. The full variable domain, its missing parts supplied by reference TRBV29-1 and TRBJ1-2, is SAVISQKPSRDICQRGTSLTIQCQVDSQVTMMFWYRQQPGQSLTLIATANQGSEATYESGFVIDKFPISRPNLTFSTLTVSNMSPEDSSIYLCSTCDRGRDGYTFGSGTRLTVV.

The chain joins TRBV7-9 to TRBJ2-1; 13 bases map to TRBD2. Germline V gene lookup returns CDR1 SEHNR and CDR2 FQNEAQ (reference sequence). CDR3 length: 15 amino acids. The V and J ends lost 5 bases and 7 bases, in that order; junction bases with no gene match: 5. In nucleotides, the CDR3 is TGTGCCAGCAGCCCGGGACTAGCGGGATTAAATGAGCAGTTCTTC. Residues: CASSPGLAGLNEQFF.

This chain joins TRBV7-9 and TRBJ2-6; either TRBD1 or TRBD2 may supply D (5 bases each). Germline CDR1 reads SEHNR; CDR2 reads FQNEAQ (reference sequence). Trimming removed 0 bases at V and 7 bases at J, with 10 bases between. The CDR3 is made up of 15 amino acids. CDR3 sequence: CASSLASGRANVLTF. The CDR3 coding sequence is TGTGCCAGCAGCTTAGCGTCGGGGCGTGCCAACGTCCTGACTTTC.

The chain carries TRBV4-1 and TRBJ2-1; 8 nucleotides agree with TRBD2. Per the germline V gene, CDR1 is MGHRA and CDR2 is YSYEKL. Unmatched junction bases numbered 4, after V lost 1 base and J lost 2 bases. CDR3 length: 16 amino acids. CDR3 DNA: TGCGCCAGCAGCCAAGGGGGACTAGAGCCCTACAATGAGCAGTTCTTC. Protein sequence: CASSQGGLEPYNEQFF.

The rearrangement joins TRBV9 to TRBJ1-3; D is uncertain. The CDR3 spans 12 residues. The germline V gene has CDR1 SGDLS and CDR2 YYNGEE. V was pared by 4 bases and J by 3 bases, with 5 bases between. The CDR3 DNA reads TGTGCCAGCAGCAATCATGGAAACACCATATATTTT. Translated: CASSNHGNTIYF.

The chain combines TRBV6-5 with TRBJ2-7; possible D gene TRBD1, 6 bases. This CDR3 contains 13 residues. V gave up 8 bases and J gave up 2 bases, with 13 bases separating them. Germline V gene data show CDR1 as MNHEY and CDR2 as SVGAGI. DNA for the CDR3: TGTGCCAGCGATCAGACAGGCCCCTACGAGCAGTACTTC. It encodes CASDQTGPYEQYF.

This clone is a singleton in its sample. J is TRBJ2-5 and V is TRBV5-1; TRBD2 agrees at 9 bases. With the DNA end fitting TRBJ2-7 better, the J assignment may be wrong. CDR3 length: 16 amino acids. Germline CDR1 SGHRS, CDR2 YFSETQ. In DNA form, the CDR3 reads TGCGCCAGCAGCAAGGTTGGGGCTAGCGGGATTTACGAGCAGTACTTC. This encodes CASSKVGASGIYEQYF.

The chain links TRBV6-1 to TRBJ1-6; a possible D gene is TRBD1 (5 bases). Germline V gene data show CDR1 as MNHNS and CDR2 as SASEGT. Trimming took off 8 bases at V and 9 bases at J, with 20 bases between the two ends. The CDR3 consists of 15 residues. In nucleotides, the CDR3 is TGTGCCAGCGATGGGGACGCGGGAGGGAGTTCACCCCTCCACTTT. Translation: CASDGDAGGSSPLHF.

The V gene is TRBV5-1, the J gene TRBJ1-1; TRBD1 matches at 7 bases. The CDR3 consists of 14 residues. From germline, CDR1 is SGHRS and CDR2 YFSETQ. The J segment lost 1 base and the V segment lost 4 bases, leaving 4 bases of the junction unmatched. The CDR3 DNA sequence: TGCGCCAGCAGCCCGACAGGGACGAACACTGAAGCTTTCTTT. It yields the protein CASSPTGTNTEAFF.